A selection of T cell receptor beta chains follows, all from one sample in a study of blood T cells in healthy people across ages. TCRdb reanalysed the 5' RACE reads using MiXCR and keeps one entry per CDR3 protein. The sample records about 1.8 million distinct CDR3 sequences, 40% to 55% being singletons. Sequenced input: blood. Every receptor here comes from a woman aged 40-49 years in good health. Each CDR3 is given with its conserved first and last residue. D genes are given only for firm matches. Size is stated for part of the rows, as once, few or many counts, or as a class when the clone is expanded.

V,size,D,J,DNA,CDR3
TRBV27,.,.,TRBJ1-2,TGTGCCAGCTGGGTGGGGGAAAACTATGGCTACACCTTC,CASWVGENYGYTF
TRBV2,.,TRBD2,TRBJ2-3,TGTGCCAGCGGGCCCCTGACTAGCGGCACAGATATGCAGTATTTT,CASGPLTSGTDMQYF
TRBV6-5,.,.,TRBJ1-2,TGTGCCAGCAGTGTAACCGGGACAAGACACTATGACTACACCTTC,CASSVTGTRHYDYTF
TRBV7-9,.,.,TRBJ2-7,TGTGCCAGCAGCTCCGTGACGACCAACTACGAGCAGTACTTC,CASSSVTTNYEQYF
TRBV20-1,.,.,TRBJ1-1,TGCAGTGCTAGAGTTCAGGCCCAAGGAGCTTTCTTT,CSARVQAQGAFF
TRBV6-6,.,.,TRBJ2-2,TGTGCCAGCACGGGGAGGAACACCGGGGAGCTGTTTTTT,CASTGRNTGELFF
TRBV2,.,.,TRBJ1-1,TGTGCCAGCCCAGACAGAGAGCAGGCGGTGAACACTGAAGCTTTCTTT,CASPDREQAVNTEAFF
TRBV6-6,few,TRBD1,TRBJ2-1,TGTGCCAGCAGTTCGGGTACAGGGGGCTCCTACAATGAGCAGTTCTTC,CASSSGTGGSYNEQFF
TRBV6-2/TRBV6-3,.,.,TRBJ2-5,TGTGCCAGCAGTCTTGTCGGGGCCCCCTCGGAGACCCAGTACTTC,CASSLVGAPSETQYF
TRBV25-1,.,TRBD1,TRBJ1-2,TGTGCCAGCAGGCAGACAGGGCAATTTGGCTACACCTTC,CASRQTGQFGYTF
TRBV25-1,few,.,TRBJ1-4,TGTGCCAGCAGTGAATTTGTAGTCAATGAAAAACTGTTTTTT,CASSEFVVNEKLFF
TRBV7-2,few,TRBD1,TRBJ2-7,TGTGCCAGCAGCTCACCCAGGGACAGCACCTACGAGCAGTACTTC,CASSSPRDSTYEQYF
TRBV6-2/TRBV6-3,.,TRBD2,TRBJ2-3,TGTGCCAGCAGTTATATCTCCCAGAGCGGGGTGATCACAGATACGCAGTATTTT,CASSYISQSGVITDTQYF
TRBV6-5,once,TRBD2,TRBJ2-1,TGTGCCAGCAGTTACGGCCGGCCTAGCGGGGGGAATGAGCAGTTCTTC,CASSYGRPSGGNEQFF
TRBV9,.,.,TRBJ2-1,TGTGCCAGCAGCGTAGCAGGATATGAGCAGTTCTTC,CASSVAGYEQFF
TRBV2,.,TRBD2,TRBJ2-3,TGTGCCAGCAGTGAGGAGGGCGGGGGGCCATTGTCACAGTATACGCAGTATTTT,CASSEEGGGPLSQYTQYF
TRBV28,.,TRBD1,TRBJ1-5,TGTGCCAGCAGTCCACAGGGGGCTCTTAGACCCCAGCATTTT,CASSPQGALRPQHF
TRBV6-1,few,TRBD1,TRBJ2-7,TGTGCCAGCAGTGAATTAGGGACAGGGGTGTCCTACGAGCAGTACTTC,CASSELGTGVSYEQYF
TRBV12-3/TRBV12-4,.,.,TRBJ2-7,TGTGCCAGCAGTTTCAATATTTACGAGCAGTACTTC,CASSFNIYEQYF
TRBV29-1,.,.,TRBJ2-3,TGCAGCGCCTTCATTGCGACAGACCGCACAGATACGCAGTATTTT,CSAFIATDRTDTQYF
TRBV6-2/TRBV6-3,few,TRBD1,TRBJ2-5,TGTGCCAGCAGATCACAGGGGGCGAAAGAGACCCAGTACTTC,CASRSQGAKETQYF
TRBV20-1,.,.,TRBJ2-5,TGCAGTGCTAGAGACTTCGCTGTAGGGTTCCAAGAGACCCAGTACTTC,CSARDFAVGFQETQYF
TRBV27,few,.,TRBJ2-5,TGTGCCAGCGGTAATCTCGACCAAGAGACCCAGTACTTC,CASGNLDQETQYF
TRBV20-1,few,.,TRBJ2-3,TGCAGTGCTAGTTTCAGCTCGACCACAGATACGCAGTATTTT,CSASFSSTTDTQYF
TRBV29-1,.,.,TRBJ2-5,TGCAGCGTTGGGAGTGCGGAGACCCAGTACTTC,CSVGSAETQYF
TRBV7-8,.,TRBD1,TRBJ2-1,TGTGCCAGCAGCTCCGTCCGGACAGGGGGAGGGAATGAGCAGTTCTTC,CASSSVRTGGGNEQFF
TRBV24-1,few,.,TRBJ2-5,TGTGCCACCAGTGCGCCCGGGGGGCAAGGAGAGACCCAGTACTTC,CATSAPGGQGETQYF